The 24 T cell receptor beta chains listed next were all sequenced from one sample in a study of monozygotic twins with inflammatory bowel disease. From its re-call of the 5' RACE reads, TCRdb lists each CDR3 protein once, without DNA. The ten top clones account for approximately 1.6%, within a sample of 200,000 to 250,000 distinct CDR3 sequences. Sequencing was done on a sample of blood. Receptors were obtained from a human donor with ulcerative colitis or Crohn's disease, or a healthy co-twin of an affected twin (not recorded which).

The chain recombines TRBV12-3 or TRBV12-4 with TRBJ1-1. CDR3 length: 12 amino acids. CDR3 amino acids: CASSLGWTEAFF.

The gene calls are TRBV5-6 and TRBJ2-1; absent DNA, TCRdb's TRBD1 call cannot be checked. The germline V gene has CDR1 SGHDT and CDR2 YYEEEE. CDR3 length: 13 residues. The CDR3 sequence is CASSVGQGFRQFF.

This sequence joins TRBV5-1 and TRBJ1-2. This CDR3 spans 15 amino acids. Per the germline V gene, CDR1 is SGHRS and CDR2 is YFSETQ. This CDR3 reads CASSYSSPQGGGYTF. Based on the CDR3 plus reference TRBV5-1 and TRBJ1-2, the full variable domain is KAGVTQTPRYLIKTRGQQVTLSCSPISGHRSVSWYQQTPGQGLQFLFEYFSETQRNKGNFPGRFSGRQFSNSRSEMNVSTLELGDSALYLCASSYSSPQGGGYTFGSGTRLTVV.

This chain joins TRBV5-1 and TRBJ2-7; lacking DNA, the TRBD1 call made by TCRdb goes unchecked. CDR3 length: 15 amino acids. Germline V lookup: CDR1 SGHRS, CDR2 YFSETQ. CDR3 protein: CASSSGGQSHYEQYF.

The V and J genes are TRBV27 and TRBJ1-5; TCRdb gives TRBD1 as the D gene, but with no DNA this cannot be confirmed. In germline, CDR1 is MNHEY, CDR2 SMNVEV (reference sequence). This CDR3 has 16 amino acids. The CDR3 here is CASSEYSRGSNQPQHF.

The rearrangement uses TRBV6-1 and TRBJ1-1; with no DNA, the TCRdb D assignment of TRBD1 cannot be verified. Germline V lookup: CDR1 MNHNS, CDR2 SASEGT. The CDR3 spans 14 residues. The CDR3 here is CASSVIFGAGEAFF.

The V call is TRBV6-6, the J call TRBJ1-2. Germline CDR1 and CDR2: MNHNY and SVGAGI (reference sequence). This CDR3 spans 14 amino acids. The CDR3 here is CASSISRVFDGYTF.

Here the CDR3 reads CAISRESSYNSPLHF. This chain links TRBV10-3 with TRBJ1-6; the D call from TCRdb, TRBD1, cannot be confirmed without DNA. The CDR3 is made up of 15 amino acids. CDR1 and CDR2 from the germline V gene are ENHRY and SYGVKD.

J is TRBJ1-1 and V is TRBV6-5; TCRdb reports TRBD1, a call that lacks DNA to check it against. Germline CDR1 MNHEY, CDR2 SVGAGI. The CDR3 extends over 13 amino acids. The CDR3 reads CASSYRRGTEAFF.

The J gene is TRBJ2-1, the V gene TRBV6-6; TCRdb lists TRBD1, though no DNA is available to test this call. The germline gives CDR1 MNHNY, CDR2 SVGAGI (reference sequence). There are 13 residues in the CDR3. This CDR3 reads CASSVQGRHEQFF.

The CDR3 loop is CASSLMGAGGPYNEQFF. The V call is TRBV7-3, the J call TRBJ2-1; with no DNA, the TCRdb D assignment of TRBD1 cannot be verified. There are 17 residues in the CDR3. Looked up from germline, CDR1 is SGHTA and CDR2 is FQGTGA.

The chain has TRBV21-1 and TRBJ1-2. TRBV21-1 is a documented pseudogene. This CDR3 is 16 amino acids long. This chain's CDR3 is CASSPLNGFRRDGYTF.

The CDR3 spells CSVVRGINTEAFF. The rearrangement uses TRBV29-1 and TRBJ1-1. The CDR3 has 13 residues. CDR1 is SQVTM, CDR2 ANQGSEA, per germline.

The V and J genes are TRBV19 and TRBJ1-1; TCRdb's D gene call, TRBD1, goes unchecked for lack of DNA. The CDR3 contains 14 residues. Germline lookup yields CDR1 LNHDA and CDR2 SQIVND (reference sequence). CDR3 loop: CASSVGQQYTEAFF.

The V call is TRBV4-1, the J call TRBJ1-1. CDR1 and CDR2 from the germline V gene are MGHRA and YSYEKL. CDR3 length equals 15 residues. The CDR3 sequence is CASSQVRGSGTEAFF.

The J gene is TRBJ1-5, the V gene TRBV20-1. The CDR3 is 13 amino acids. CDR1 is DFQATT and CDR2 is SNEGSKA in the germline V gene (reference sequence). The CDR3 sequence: CSARGDSNQPQHF.

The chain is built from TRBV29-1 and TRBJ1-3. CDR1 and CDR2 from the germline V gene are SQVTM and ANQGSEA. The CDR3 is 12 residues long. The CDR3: CSVEVPGNTIYF.

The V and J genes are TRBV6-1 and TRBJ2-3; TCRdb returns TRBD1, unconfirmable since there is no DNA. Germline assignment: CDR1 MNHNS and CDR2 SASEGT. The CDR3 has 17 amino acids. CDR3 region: CASSRPGQGVGTDTQYF.

This CDR3 is CASSLLGGDVTDTQYF. The chain joins TRBV7-8 to TRBJ2-3; the D call of TRBD2 rests on TCRdb alone, since no DNA is present to check it. The CDR3 consists of 16 residues. Germline V gene sequence: CDR1 SGHVS, CDR2 FQNEAQ.

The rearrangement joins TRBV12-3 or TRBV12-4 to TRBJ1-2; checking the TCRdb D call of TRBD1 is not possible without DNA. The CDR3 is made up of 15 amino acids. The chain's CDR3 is CASSFTSGDRYGYTF.

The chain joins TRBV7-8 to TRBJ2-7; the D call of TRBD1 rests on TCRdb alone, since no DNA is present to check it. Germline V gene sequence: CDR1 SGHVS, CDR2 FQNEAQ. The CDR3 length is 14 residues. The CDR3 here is CASSSRGAPYEQYF.

The CDR3 sequence: CASSFRYGGNGYTF. The genes are TRBV12-3 or TRBV12-4 and TRBJ1-2; lacking DNA, the TRBD1 call made by TCRdb goes unchecked. The CDR3 runs 14 residues.

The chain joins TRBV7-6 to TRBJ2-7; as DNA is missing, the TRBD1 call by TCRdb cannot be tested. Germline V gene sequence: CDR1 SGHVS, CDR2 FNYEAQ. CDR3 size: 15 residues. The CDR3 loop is CASSSGAGTPAEQYF.

CDR3 amino acids: CASSSGGLGETQYF. This chain connects TRBV5-1 to TRBJ2-5; checking the TCRdb D call of TRBD1 is not possible without DNA. Germline values: CDR1 SGHRS, CDR2 YFSETQ. This CDR3 has 14 amino acids.